The table lists the clone carrying this T cell receptor beta chain with a few counts. The antigen remains unidentified. This sample stems from a study of T-cell reconstitution after alpha-beta-depleted transplantation in children. The TCRbeta library incorporated unique molecular identifiers. TCRdb reprocessed the PCR reads with MiXCR, giving one entry per CDR3 protein. The sample contains around 490,000 distinct CDR3 sequences, over 9.5% of which appear only once. The ends were cut back, 6 bases at V and 0 bases at J, with 21 bases in the middle. CDR1 is MDHEN, CDR2 SYDVKM, per germline. The CDR3 is 17 residues long. Study results and limitations: Reportedly, only several hundred clones from non-depleted graft cells drove alpha-beta T-cell counts at about two months. A year post-transplant, T-cell counts and diversity derived mostly from newly produced T cells.

This receptor was taken from a female patient aged 2-9 years who had a stem cell transplant for aplastic anemia, so the T cells may come from the graft donor. Sequences were derived from PBMCs, mostly from graft donor cells, sampled 180 days after TCRalphabeta/CD19-depleted stem cell transplant. The chain uses TRBV28 and TRBJ2-7, with a tentative D call TRBD2 (6 bases). The CDR3 sequence: CASSPFRDWRSSYEQYF. DNA of the CDR3: TGTGCCAGCAGCCCCTTCCGGGACTGGAGAAGCTCCTACGAGCAGTACTTC. The full variable domain, with the rest looked up from reference TRBV28 and TRBJ2-7, is DVKVTQSSRYLVKRTGEKVFLECVQDMDHENMFWYRQDPGLGLRLIYFSYDVKMKEKGDIPEGYSVSREKKERFSLILESASTNQTSMYLCASSPFRDWRSSYEQYFGPGTRLTVT.